These 20 T cell receptor beta chains were all obtained from the same sample, sequenced in a study of CD8 T cells in Susac syndrome. Random hexamers were used to reverse transcribe about 0.5 to 1 ug of RNA. TCRdb itself ran the immunoSEQ multiplex PCR reads through MiXCR, one entry per CDR3 protein. Altogether more than 150,000 distinct CDR3 sequences are present, roughly 95% being singletons, with the ten largest covering 0.14% to 0.15%. Sequencing input: CD8+ T cells from PBMCs. These receptor sequences come from a human donor with multiple sclerosis.

The chain uses TRBV3-1 and TRBJ1-1; D is unresolved. V lost 0 bases to trimming and J lost 9 bases, with 2 bases between them. The CDR3 runs 10 residues. Germline V lookup: CDR1 LGHDT, CDR2 YNNKEL (reference sequence). The CDR3 region is CASSQDKAFF. The CDR3 DNA sequence: TGTGCCAGCAGCCAAGATAAAGCTTTCTTT.

The chain employs TRBV29-1 and TRBJ2-7; TRBD1 matches at 10 bases. V dropped 7 bases and J dropped 4; count of bases not matched to a gene: 4. The CDR3 consists of 12 residues. Looked up from germline, CDR1 is SQVTM and CDR2 is ANQGSEA. The CDR3 sequence is CSGRDRGYEQYF. The CDR3 nucleotides read TGCAGCGGCCGGGACAGGGGATACGAGCAGTACTTC.

This chain connects TRBV15 to TRBJ2-3; tentatively, D is TRBD1 (5 bases). V gave up 0 bases and J gave up 4 bases, with 14 bases separating them. This CDR3 has 16 amino acids. Germline-derived CDR1 and CDR2 are LNHNV and YYDKDF (reference sequence). The CDR3 protein is CATSRDLAGRPDTQYF. The CDR3 DNA sequence: TGTGCCACCAGCAGAGATCTGGCAGGGCGGCCAGATACGCAGTATTTT.

The V call is TRBV7-9, the J call TRBJ2-7, with D perhaps matching TRBD1 or TRBD2 (5 bases each). The germline V gene encodes CDR1 SEHNR and CDR2 FQNEAQ (reference sequence). Trimming stripped 5 bases from V and 2 bases from J, with 13 bases between. CDR3 length: 14 residues. CDR3 nucleotides: TGTGCCAGCAGCCCCTCGGGGACGACCTACGAGCAGTACTTC. Protein product: CASSPSGTTYEQYF.

The chain has TRBV28 and TRBJ2-1, with 11 bases aligning to TRBD2. V was clipped by 2 bases and J by 1 base; unmatched bases: 7. CDR1 and CDR2 from the germline V gene are MDHEN and SYDVKM. The CDR3 runs 18 residues. CDR3 loop: CASSLAGRLAGSYNEQFF. CDR3 coding DNA: TGTGCCAGCAGTTTAGCGGGGCGACTAGCGGGATCCTACAATGAGCAGTTCTTC.

The chain employs TRBV29-1 and TRBJ2-7, with a possible D match to TRBD1 (6 bases). The CDR3 consists of 13 residues. Germline loops: CDR1 SQVTM, CDR2 ANQGSEA. Trimming shortened V by 6 bases and J by 0 bases, and 12 bases separated the two germline ends. CDR3 DNA sequence: TGCAGCGTCTACCGGGACACCTCCTACGAGCAGTACTTC. It codes for CSVYRDTSYEQYF.

The CDR3 is CSVVGPTGQPQHF. The CDR3 DNA follows: TGCAGCGTTGTGGGTCCGACGGGCCAGCCCCAGCATTTT. The genes are TRBV29-1 and TRBJ1-5; the D is unclear. This CDR3 contains 13 residues. The V and J ends lost 4 bases and 7 bases respectively, with 14 bases between them. Germline loops: CDR1 SQVTM, CDR2 ANQGSEA.

The V and J genes are TRBV29-1 and TRBJ2-3, with 9 bases matching TRBD2. Germline trimming cut 7 bases from V and 2 bases from J; bases unmatched to any gene: 13. CDR1 is SQVTM and CDR2 is ANQGSEA in the germline V gene. CDR3 length: 16 residues. The CDR3 reads CSGALVAGENTDTQYF. CDR3 in DNA: TGCAGCGGTGCCTTGGTAGCGGGGGAAAACACAGATACGCAGTATTTT.

The table lists this clonotype with a few counts. The J gene is TRBJ2-1, the V gene TRBV7-9, with 9 positions matching TRBD2. CDR3 length equals 15 residues. Looked up from germline, CDR1 is SEHNR and CDR2 is FQNEAQ (reference sequence). V shed 4 bases and J 8 bases; nucleotides not matched to a gene: 9. CDR3 DNA sequence: TGTGCCAGCAGCTCGATCGGCGGGGGGGCCTATGAGCAGTTCTTC. It translates to CASSSIGGGAYEQFF.

The rearrangement links TRBV20-1 to TRBJ1-1; TRBD1 might be the D (5 bases). V was trimmed by 6 bases and J by 6 bases, leaving 14 bases between them. Germline lookup yields CDR1 DFQATT and CDR2 SNEGSKA (reference sequence). The CDR3 length is 12 residues. The CDR3 region has the DNA TGCAGTGCAGTCGAGGGGAGTCCTGAAGCTTTCTTT. Its translation: CSAVEGSPEAFF.

The gene calls are TRBV4-2 and TRBJ1-2; the match to TRBD1 covers 9 bases. After removal of 2 bases from V and 6 bases from J, the junction contained 10 bases not matched to a gene. This CDR3 comprises 16 residues. The germline V gene encodes CDR1 LGHNA and CDR2 YNFKEQ. CDR3: CASSQLDRGAFDGYTF. In DNA, the CDR3 is TGTGCCAGCAGCCAACTCGACAGGGGGGCGTTTGATGGCTACACCTTC.

This clonotype was counted once. The CDR3: CSGRNPGQDEQYF. The CDR3 coding sequence is TGCAGTGGGAGAAACCCGGGACAGGACGAGCAGTACTTC. The chain carries TRBV20-1 and TRBJ2-7, with 8 nucleotides matching TRBD1. The CDR3 spans 13 residues. Per the germline V gene, CDR1 is DFQATT and CDR2 is SNEGSKA (reference sequence). The V gene end was trimmed by 7 bases and the J gene end by 5 bases; junction bases not matched to a gene: 10.

This clonotype has only one observation. The chain recombines TRBV4-1 with TRBJ2-1; D gene unclear. The CDR3 is made up of 12 amino acids. Germline V gene sequence: CDR1 MGHRA, CDR2 YSYEKL. V lost 4 bases and J lost 5, with 6 bases in between. DNA for the CDR3: TGCGCCAGCAGCCCACTGAACAATGAGCAGTTCTTC. Its translation: CASSPLNNEQFF.

The CDR3 coding sequence is TGCAGCGCTCAAAGCGGGGGGCTTGGGGAGACCCAGTACTTC. As protein: CSAQSGGLGETQYF. The chain joins TRBV29-1 to TRBJ2-5; TRBD2 matches at 9 bases. The CDR3 extends over 14 amino acids. Trimming at V came to 7 bases and at J to 5 bases, leaving 11 bases not matched to a gene. Germline CDR1 and CDR2: SQVTM and ANQGSEA. Full variable domain (outside the CDR3, taken from reference TRBV29-1 and TRBJ2-5): SAVISQKPSRDICQRGTSLTIQCQVDSQVTMMFWYRQQPGQSLTLIATANQGSEATYESGFVIDKFPISRPNLTFSTLTVSNMSPEDSSIYLCSAQSGGLGETQYFGPGTRLLVL.

The genes are TRBV27 and TRBJ1-5; D unresolved. CDR3 length: 13 amino acids. The V end was cut by 0 bases, the J end by 2 bases, with 2 bases between. Germline V gene data show CDR1 as MNHEY and CDR2 as SMNVEV (reference sequence). CDR3 region: CASSLSRNQPQHF. CDR3 sequence (DNA): TGTGCCAGCAGTTTATCACGCAATCAGCCCCAGCATTTT.

This chain connects TRBV27 to TRBJ1-2; TRBD1 is a possible D gene (6 bases). Germline V gene sequence: CDR1 MNHEY, CDR2 SMNVEV (reference sequence). CDR3 length equals 15 residues. V was trimmed by 2 bases and J by 3 bases, leaving 13 bases between them. DNA for the CDR3: TGTGCCAGCAGTTTAGAAGGGGGGGGGTACTATGGCTACACCTTC. It codes for CASSLEGGGYYGYTF.

The chain recombines TRBV3-1 with TRBJ1-6; D call uncertain. Trimming shortened V by 3 bases and J by 7 bases, and 16 bases separated the two germline ends. From germline, CDR1 is LGHDT and CDR2 YNNKEL (reference sequence). The CDR3 has 16 amino acids. CDR3 loop: CASSHERVEGNSPLHF. The CDR3 DNA follows: TGTGCCAGCAGCCATGAGAGGGTAGAAGGCAATTCACCCCTCCACTTT.

The chain uses TRBV7-9 and TRBJ1-2, with TRBD1 matching 8 bases. Trimming took 5 bases from V and 1 from J; bases not matched to a gene: 12. CDR1 and CDR2 (germline): SEHNR, FQNEAQ (reference sequence). This CDR3 contains 17 residues. This CDR3 reads CASSPPPGQVLNYGYTF. The CDR3 DNA reads as TGTGCCAGCAGCCCGCCCCCGGGACAGGTCCTTAACTATGGCTACACCTTC.

The chain has TRBV29-1 and TRBJ2-1; possibly TRBD1 or TRBD2 for D (5 bases each). From germline, CDR1 is SQVTM and CDR2 ANQGSEA. The CDR3 extends over 16 amino acids. V was shortened by 7 bases and J by 4 bases, with 23 bases between the two germline ends. Here the CDR3 reads CSAVGGSGPEYNEQFF. DNA of the CDR3: TGCAGCGCAGTCGGAGGCTCGGGGCCTGAATACAATGAGCAGTTCTTC.

Only a few counts were recorded for this clonotype. The J gene is TRBJ2-1, the V gene TRBV29-1; 8 bases match TRBD2. There are 14 residues in the CDR3. The junction had 6 bases not matched to a gene; V was cut back by 5 bases and J by 3 bases. Germline lookup yields CDR1 SQVTM and CDR2 ANQGSEA. For the CDR3, the DNA is TGCAGCGTTCCCATAGCGGGGAACTACAATGAGCAGTTCTTC. Its protein product is CSVPIAGNYNEQFF.